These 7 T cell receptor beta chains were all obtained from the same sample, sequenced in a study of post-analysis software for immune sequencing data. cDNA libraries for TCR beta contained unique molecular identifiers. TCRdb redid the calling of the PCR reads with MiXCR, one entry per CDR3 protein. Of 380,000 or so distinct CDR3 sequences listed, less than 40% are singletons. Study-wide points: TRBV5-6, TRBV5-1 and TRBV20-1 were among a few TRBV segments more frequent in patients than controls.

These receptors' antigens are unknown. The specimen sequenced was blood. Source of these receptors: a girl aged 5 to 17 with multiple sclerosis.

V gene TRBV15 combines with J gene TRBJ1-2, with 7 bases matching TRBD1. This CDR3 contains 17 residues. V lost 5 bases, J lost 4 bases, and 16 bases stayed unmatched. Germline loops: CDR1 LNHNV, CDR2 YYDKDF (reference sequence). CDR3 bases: TGTGCCACCAGCCGAACCCCAAGGGGGCCTCGTGGCTATGGCTACACCTTC. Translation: CATSRTPRGPRGYGYTF.

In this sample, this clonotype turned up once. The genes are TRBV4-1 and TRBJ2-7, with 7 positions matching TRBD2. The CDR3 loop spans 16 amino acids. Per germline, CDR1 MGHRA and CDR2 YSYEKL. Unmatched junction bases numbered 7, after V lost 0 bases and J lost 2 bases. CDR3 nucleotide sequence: TGCGCCAGCAGCCAAGATCCGTCTAGCGGCCCCTACGAGCAGTACTTC. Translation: CASSQDPSSGPYEQYF.

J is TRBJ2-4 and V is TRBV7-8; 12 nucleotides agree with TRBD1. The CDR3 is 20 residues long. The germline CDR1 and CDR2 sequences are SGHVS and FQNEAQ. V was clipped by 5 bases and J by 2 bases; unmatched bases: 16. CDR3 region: CASSLSRDRGPRGTKNIQYF. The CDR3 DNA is TGTGCCAGCAGCCTAAGCCGGGACAGGGGGCCACGCGGTACCAAAAACATTCAGTACTTC.

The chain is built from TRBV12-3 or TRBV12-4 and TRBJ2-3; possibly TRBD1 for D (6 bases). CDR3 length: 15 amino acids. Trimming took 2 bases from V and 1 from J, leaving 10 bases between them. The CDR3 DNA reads TGTGCCAGCAGTTTATGGACAGCGGGCACAGATACGCAGTATTTT. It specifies CASSLWTAGTDTQYF.

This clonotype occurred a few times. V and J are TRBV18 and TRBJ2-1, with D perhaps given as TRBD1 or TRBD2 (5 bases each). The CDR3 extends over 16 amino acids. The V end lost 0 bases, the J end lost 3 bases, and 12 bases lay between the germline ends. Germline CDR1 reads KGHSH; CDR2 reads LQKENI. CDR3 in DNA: TGTGCCAGCTCACCACCTTCGGGGCGTATCTACAATGAGCAGTTCTTC. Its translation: CASSPPSGRIYNEQFF.

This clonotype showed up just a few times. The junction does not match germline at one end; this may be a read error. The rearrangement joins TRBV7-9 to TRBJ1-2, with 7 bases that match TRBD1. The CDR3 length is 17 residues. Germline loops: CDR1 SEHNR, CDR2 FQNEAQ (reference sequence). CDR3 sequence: CASSLAWEDRSSYGHTF. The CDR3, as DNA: TGTGCCAGCAGCTTAGCGTGGGAGGACAGGTCATCCTATGGCCACACCTTC.

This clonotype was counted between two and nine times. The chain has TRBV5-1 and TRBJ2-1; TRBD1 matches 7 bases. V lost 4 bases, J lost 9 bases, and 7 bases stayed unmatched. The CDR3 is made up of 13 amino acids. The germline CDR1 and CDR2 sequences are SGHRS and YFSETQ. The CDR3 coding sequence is TGCGCCAGCAGCATTCAGGGGGAAAGTGAGCAGTTCTTC. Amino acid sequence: CASSIQGESEQFF. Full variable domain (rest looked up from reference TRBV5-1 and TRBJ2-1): KAGVTQTPRYLIKTRGQQVTLSCSPISGHRSVSWYQQTPGQGLQFLFEYFSETQRNKGNFPGRFSGRQFSNSRSEMNVSTLELGDSALYLCASSIQGESEQFFGPGTRLTVL.